This T cell receptor beta chain was captured by sequencing in a study of CD8+CD57+ T cells in acquired aplastic anemia. Study-wide points: Lower diversity was found in CD8+CD57+ cells than in total CD4+ and CD8+ pools in patients. A set of twenty-nine CD8+ CDR3 sequences was shared between patients and controls, and these sequences appeared highly expressed in patients.

Previously, flow cytometry had revealed CD8+CD57+ cell expansion in the patients chosen for sequencing. Sequenced as well were CD8+CD57+ effector memory cells (from 2 of 12 patients). Genomic DNA served as template for TCR beta VDJ and CDR3 profiling. TCRdb independently ran MiXCR on the reads; one entry per CDR3 protein. The data show around 21,000 distinct CDR3 sequences, with almost 40% seen just once and about 90% held by the top ten. Germline CDR1 is MGHRA and CDR2 is YSYEKL. The trim removed 5 bases at V and 5 bases at J, leaving 8 bases unmatched. This CDR3 has 16 residues. As concerns this clonotype: Its antigen is undetermined.

The chain is built from TRBV4-1 and TRBJ2-3; 12 bases line up with TRBD2. This receptor was taken from a human donor with aplastic anemia. The sequencing sample was made of CD8+CD57+ T cells sorted from PBMCs. Subset defined: bead-enriched CD8+CD57+ effector memory T cells from SAA patients. The CDR3 nucleotides read TGCGCCAGCAGCACTTCTCCTAGCGGGGGGGAAGATACGCAGTATTTT. As protein: CASSTSPSGGEDTQYF.